Here is one T cell receptor beta chain with its context. In this sample, this clone turned up once. Its antigen target is currently unknown. Base qualities are not provided; no much larger clone lies one nucleotide away. The sample is drawn from a study of cytomegalovirus exposure and HLA in healthy donors (dated by TCRdb to the late 2010s). Background on the whole study: According to an earlier analysis of around 600 of the donors, 200 million or so T cells yielded over 90 million unique TCR beta sequences and about 280 Gb of sequence data. About 280 gigabases of sequencing data and roughly 80 million unique TCR sequences made up an early release that covered around 640 HLA-typed donors. Among the approximately 420 genotyped donors, around 81% belonged to the genetic ancestry cluster associated with self-reported Caucasian donors. The study aimed to test whether signatures of past pathogen exposure could be identified by cataloging public T cell receptors. The study used immunosequencing to profile the T cell repertoires of 666 subjects and linked those repertoires to cytomegalovirus serostatus. In addition to the first cohort of 650 to 750 subjects, a separate validation cohort of approximately 110 different subjects was used. High-throughput TCR immunosequencing, statistical association of individual TCRs with disease status, and machine learning were combined to predict cytomegalovirus infection status. A later analysis re-examined previously published TCR beta repertoires from hundreds of donors and added high-resolution HLA genotyping to investigate patterns of TCR occurrence. Rather than using new phenotypic data, the later analysis identified candidate immune exposures from TCR beta sequences and from how often those sequences occurred across donors. To decide whether each TCR beta V gene segment behaved as functional or pseudogenic, an earlier analysis of fewer than 750 of the donors relied on high-throughput TCR beta sequencing. Alongside the repertoire data, information on donor age, sex, ethnicity and CMV serostatus was compiled. A later genetic analysis took genome-wide SNP genotypes for about 55% of the 666 donors and used that subset as a discovery cohort. All discovery cohort repertoires had been generated using a single sequencing platform. HLA typing covered class I and class II loci at four-digit resolution. Typing coverage varied by locus: 629-630 donors for A, B, C, DRB1 and DQB1; more than 500 for DQA1; around 570 for DPA1; more than 450 for DPB1. Four to six DR-DQ haplotypes were handled as single units for association and clustering, since linkage in the cohort was strong. Among some 400 genotyped donors of the cohort, an average of around 220,000 unique TCR beta nucleotide sequences was sequenced per donor, of which about 19% were non-productive. The paper as a whole reports these results and caveats: In a later genetic analysis, fewer N-insertions in productive TCRs were reported among donors in an Asian-associated ancestry cluster than the approximately 630-donor mean. V-gene and J-gene trimming of TCR beta chains was associated with a missense DCLRE1C variant in a later genetic analysis, and the association was replicated in an independent cohort. According to a later analysis, TCR association rates differed among HLA loci, with DRB1 alleles showing the most associated TCRs and HLA-C alleles showing the fewest. A further reported finding was that TCR beta sequences accurately predicted the HLA-A and HLA-B alleles for most subjects in the first cohort. Most TCR sequences were observed very rarely across donors, whereas some public TCRs were present in many individuals. According to a later analysis, most CMV-associated TCR beta chains appeared to be HLA-restricted, and the HLA associations seemed to be driven largely by CMV exposure. A few of the identified cytomegalovirus-associated TCR beta chains were confirmed in vitro to be specific for cytomegalovirus antigens. A cluster of highly shared sequence variants was judged likely to represent a technical artifact of the sequencing pipeline. Some IMGT-functional V segments, including TRBV6-2 and TRBV6-3, could not be told apart with the 87-base-pair reads, so those segments were excluded. The only immune exposure information available for the cohort was CMV serostatus. Correlated functional status among segregating V segments might be attributable to linkage disequilibrium, but an unknown experimental factor could not be ruled out. When HLA alleles, especially DR and DQ, strongly co-occurred, TCR associations were difficult to assign to individual alleles. Because counts were too low, around 18 rarely observed V segments, including chromosome 9 orphons, were left out of the earlier analysis of about 500 of the donors. HLA typing was unavailable for some donors at each locus, so association tests used only the typed subset. In the study, about 150 TCR beta chains were listed as associated with cytomegalovirus. The classifier was reported to diagnose cytomegalovirus status with high specificity and sensitivity in both the original cohort and the validation cohort. Roughly uniform sequencing depth across donors was assumed in presence/absence analyses, although this assumption may not hold. In a later analysis, 16,951 TCR beta sequences were associated with specific HLA alleles at a false discovery rate of 0.05. Only TCR beta chains were sequenced in this cohort, and the absence of alpha or paired-chain data limited detectable features. It was suggested by the authors that the approach could potentially be generalized to other disease states and immunological phenotypes. In a later analysis, several top co-occurrence clusters were reported to appear linked to parvovirus B19, influenza, CMV and Epstein-Barr virus. An earlier analysis of approximately 530 of the donors showed that most TCR beta V segments appeared in productive rearrangements either about 87% or about 30% of the time, which broadly matched IMGT annotations. A later analysis found that HLA-associated TCR beta chains were more clonally expanded and had lower generation probabilities than equally common non-associated chains.

The CDR3 contains 15 residues, cysteine and phenylalanine counted. CDR3 DNA only is kept here, 45 bases in frame from base 1. The germline V gene supplies CDR1 SGDLS and CDR2 YYNGEE. V is clipped by 1 base and J by 0 bases, and the sequence between their germline boundaries is 5 bases long. The cohort comprised approximately 700 healthy bone marrow donors. At the time of sampling, every cohort member was nominally healthy, though immune exposures that went unrecorded were likely present. The donor tested CMV seronegative, placing the donor among the approximately 360 seronegative members of the cohort. Every donor gave a peripheral blood sample, and the peripheral blood mononuclear cells from that sample were used for TCR beta sequencing. The Qiagen DNeasy Blood Extraction Kit was used to extract genomic DNA from the blood cell samples. Library preparation used the immunoSEQ multiplex PCR assay. For the multiplex PCR, a mixture combining 60 forward primers for TCR Vbeta segments and 13 reverse primers for TCR Jbeta segments was used. The CDR3 region of rearranged TCR beta genes was amplified from genomic DNA with a multiplex PCR assay. The amplified TCR beta libraries were sequenced on the Illumina HiSeq System as 87-base-pair reads. As for the original processing: In a later analysis, tens of millions of unique TCR beta chains were counted across the roughly 670 repertoires, and approximately 11 million of these chains were shared by at least two donors. Raw reads were error-corrected and collapsed into unique sequences with a nearest-neighbor algorithm that merged closely related sequences to remove PCR and sequencing errors. Alignment of CDR3 sequences to IMGT reference sequences was used to assign V, D and J gene segments. Each retained sequence needed at least a six-nucleotide match to both a V gene segment and a J gene segment. Rearrangements were classified as productive when the CDR3 lacked stop codons and remained in frame with V and J, and all other rearrangements were classified as non-productive. Following IMGT convention, CDR3 was defined as the stretch from the second conserved V-encoded cysteine to the conserved J-encoded phenylalanine. Sequences without an unambiguous match to a single V gene segment were excluded from the earlier analysis of a few hundred of the donors. In an earlier analysis of a few hundred of the donors, V segments were called functional above 56.7% productive rearrangements and were called segregating when the between-donor standard deviation exceeded 5%. A statistical classification framework was built for diagnosing cytomegalovirus status from the catalog of TCR beta chain sequences. In a later analysis, TCR nucleotide sequences were compared against IMGT/GENE-DB human TR gene sequences so that V and J genes could be assigned. Using the TCRdist pipeline, a later analysis assigned CDR3 sequences along with most-parsimonious VDJ recombination scenarios. In a later analysis, each TCR beta chain was defined by its CDR3 amino acid sequence together with its V-gene family, and reads without a unique V-gene family were excluded. As a way to deal with suspected cross-contamination and a sequencing artifact, a later analysis dropped 450 to 600 nucleotide sequences that were highly shared and had low generation probability. For each public chain, a later analysis derived a clonal expansion index from normalized ranks of inferred template counts within each repertoire. In a later analysis, generation probabilities were computed with a VDJ recombination model fitted to out-of-frame rearrangements, and the resulting probabilities were checked against IGoR. Hypergeometric tests were used in a later analysis to score TCR-TCR, TCR-HLA and TCR-CMV co-occurrence, with a repertoire-size bias correction applied to the TCR pairs. In a later analysis, false discovery rates were estimated by permuting HLA or CMV assignments 20 times. In a later analysis, co-occurring TCRs were grouped with DBSCAN, and TCRdist sequence similarity was added when clustering was performed within HLA-allele-positive subsets. Repertoires with fewer than 30,000 or more than 120,000 public chains were left out of co-occurrence clustering, as were roughly five repertoires with anomalous nucleotide sharing. TCRdb stores this immuneACCESS table with in-frame sequences only. Part of the clones is absent; in the studies checked, under half of the shortfall reflects unresolved V genes, and no reason is known for the rest. V and J calls and clone size are those listed in that table; D and trimming were worked out from the DNA. This sample holds around 90,000 clones; just under 80% were observed only once. Over 3% of the sample is in the top ten clones.

The sequence links TRBV9 to TRBJ2-6; there is no confident call for the D gene. The sample taken for sequencing was PBMCs. The origin of this receptor is a woman aged 40 to 50 in good health and CMV-seronegative. The nucleotide sequence is TGTGCCAGCAGCGTATACTCCTCTGGGGCCAACGTCCTGACTTTC. Its translation reads: CASSVYSSGANVLTF. Outside the CDR3, residues come from the reference TRBV9 and TRBJ2-6 proteins, so the full variable domain is: DSGVTQTPKHLITATGQRVTLRCSPRSGDLSVYWYQQSLDQGLQFLIQYYNGEERAKGNILERFSAQQFPDLHSELNLSSLELGDSALYFCASSVYSSGANVLTFGAGSRLTVL.